The 22 T cell receptor beta chains presented below share a single source sample, sequenced in a study of T cell responses to AZD1222 COVID-19 vaccine (TCRdb year 2021). Explained via the paper, the time point label denotes: about 28 days (+/-7) after the second vaccine dose. The method behind the library was the immunoSEQ multiplex PCR assay. Sourced from immuneACCESS, this table was stored by TCRdb with only in-frame sequences that have V and J called. A share of the clones is absent; for the studies checked, an unresolved V gene accounts for under half, and the remainder has no known explanation. This sample holds 90,000 to 120,000 clones; 70% to 90% were observed only once. The ten largest clones add up to about 5% of the sample. The source was peripheral blood, collected 28 days after the second AZD1222 dose. Source of these receptors: an adult who received the AZD1222 COVID-19 vaccine.

The chain combines TRBV10-3 with TRBJ2-5; 8 positions agree with TRBD2. Per germline, CDR1 ENHRY and CDR2 SYGVKD. The CDR3 consists of 15 residues. V dropped 6 bases and J dropped 3; count of bases not matched to a gene: 9. The CDR3: CAISGTGGAKETQYF. The CDR3 DNA follows: TGTGCCATCAGCGGAACGGGGGGGGCAAAAGAGACCCAGTACTTC.

The genes are TRBV12-3 or TRBV12-4 and TRBJ2-7, with D perhaps matching TRBD1 or TRBD2 (7 bases each). V was shortened by 8 bases and J by 5 bases, with 10 bases between the two germline ends. The CDR3 length is 11 residues. The CDR3 region has the DNA TGTGCCAGCGCAGGGGGGGACGAGCAGTACTTC. It yields the protein CASAGGDEQYF.

V is TRBV4-1 and J is TRBJ1-2, with no clear D. The CDR3 loop spans 15 amino acids. With 0 bases removed from V and 4 bases from J, the gap between germline ends came to 12 bases. Germline-derived CDR1 and CDR2 are MGHRA and YSYEKL. The CDR3 sequence is CASSQDLGLGYGYTF. As DNA, the CDR3 is TGCGCCAGCAGCCAAGATCTCGGTCTTGGCTATGGCTACACCTTC.

This clone has just one count. The chain couples TRBV19 to TRBJ1-1; 9 bases line up with TRBD1. This CDR3 is built from 14 residues. Trimming cost V 4 bases and J 2 bases; bases outside gene matches: 2. CDR1 is LNHDA and CDR2 is SQIVND in the germline V gene (reference sequence). The CDR3 DNA reads as TGTGCCAGTAGTACAACAGGGGGCAACACTGAAGCTTTCTTT. Amino acids: CASSTTGGNTEAFF.

This chain uses TRBV7-9 with TRBJ1-1; D remains ambiguous. CDR1 SEHNR and CDR2 FQNEAQ come from the germline V gene (reference sequence). Trimming stripped 4 bases from V and 0 bases from J, with 6 bases between. The CDR3 covers 13 residues. CDR3 nucleotides: TGTGCCAGCAGCTCGCAGGTGAACACTGAAGCTTTCTTT. Protein sequence: CASSSQVNTEAFF.

A few counts support this clone. V is TRBV28 and J is TRBJ2-7, with 10 bases aligning to TRBD1. Germline assignment: CDR1 MDHEN and CDR2 SYDVKM. V gave up 5 bases and J gave up 5 bases; unmatched junction bases: 15. CDR3 length: 17 amino acids. CDR3 sequence: CASSPRDRGGNLNEQYF. The CDR3 DNA follows: TGTGCCAGCAGTCCACGGGACAGGGGAGGTAATTTGAACGAGCAGTACTTC.

The chain recombines TRBV5-1 with TRBJ2-7, with D tentatively TRBD1 (5 bases). V gave up 5 bases and J gave up 5 bases, with 8 bases separating them. The CDR3 is 11 amino acids. The germline CDR1 and CDR2 sequences are SGHRS and YFSETQ. Written as DNA, the CDR3 is TGCGCCAGCAGAAGGGGAAACGAGCAGTACTTC. Amino acid sequence: CASRRGNEQYF. Based on the CDR3 plus reference TRBV5-1 and TRBJ2-7, the full variable domain is KAGVTQTPRYLIKTRGQQVTLSCSPISGHRSVSWYQQTPGQGLQFLFEYFSETQRNKGNFPGRFSGRQFSNSRSEMNVSTLELGDSALYLCASRRGNEQYFGPGTRLTVT.

J is TRBJ2-2 and V is TRBV6-5, with 7 bases fitting TRBD1. Unmatched junction bases numbered 2, after V lost 2 bases and J lost 2 bases. The CDR3 totals 15 residues. Germline CDR1 reads MNHEY; CDR2 reads SVGAGI. The CDR3 spells CASSYGTENTGELFF. The CDR3 DNA reads as TGTGCCAGCAGTTACGGGACAGAAAACACCGGGGAGCTGTTTTTT.

The chain couples TRBV24-1 to TRBJ2-3; D remains unclear. V lost 4 bases to trimming and J lost 0 bases, with 7 bases between them. This CDR3 contains 14 residues. Germline V gene sequence: CDR1 KGHDR, CDR2 SFDVKD. CDR3 bases: TGTGCCACCAGTGACGCCGCGAGCACAGATACGCAGTATTTT. Its translation: CATSDAASTDTQYF.

In this sample, this clone turned up a few times. This chain connects TRBV30 to TRBJ1-4; possibly TRBD1 for D (5 bases). Trimming left V 5 bases short and J 3 bases short, with 10 bases between. The CDR3 has 13 amino acids. Germline V gene data show CDR1 as GTSNPN and CDR2 as SVGIG (reference sequence). The CDR3 DNA sequence: TGTGCCTGGGCGCGGGGACCTAATGAAAAACTGTTTTTT. It specifies CAWARGPNEKLFF.

This chain joins TRBV9 and TRBJ2-7; perhaps TRBD1 as D (6 bases). V lost 0 bases and J lost 7, with 14 bases in between. CDR1 and CDR2 (germline): SGDLS, YYNGEE. The CDR3 spans 14 residues. The CDR3, as DNA: TGTGCCAGCAGCGTAGAACAGGGTCTTGGAGAGCAGTACTTC. Its protein product is CASSVEQGLGEQYF.

The chain uses TRBV14 and TRBJ1-1; the D gene is possibly TRBD1 (5 bases). Germline values: CDR1 SGHDN, CDR2 FVKESK. V was pared by 1 base and J by 4 bases, with 16 bases between. The CDR3 runs to 16 residues. The CDR3 sequence is CASSQVWGGAGTEAFF. The DNA of the CDR3 is TGTGCCAGCAGCCAAGTGTGGGGCGGGGCTGGCACTGAAGCTTTCTTT.

The V call is TRBV7-9, the J call TRBJ1-5; D call uncertain. Looked up from germline, CDR1 is SEHNR and CDR2 is FQNEAQ (reference sequence). V lost 1 base and J lost 0, with 7 bases in between. The CDR3 extends over 15 amino acids. This CDR3 reads CASSLGGNSNQPQHF. Written as DNA, the CDR3 is TGTGCCAGCAGCTTAGGAGGCAATAGCAATCAGCCCCAGCATTTT.

The chain uses TRBV5-1 and TRBJ1-6; weak D call: TRBD1 (5 bases). Per germline, CDR1 SGHRS and CDR2 YFSETQ. Trimming removed 4 bases from V and 7 bases from J, with 18 bases in between. This CDR3 is 16 amino acids long. CDR3 DNA sequence: TGCGCCAGCAGCGGCGGGTTAGAGGGGAACAATTCACCCCTCCACTTT. As protein: CASSGGLEGNNSPLHF.

This chain links TRBV3-1 (or the pseudogene TRBV3-2) with TRBJ2-1; D not certain. The length of the CDR3 is 13 residues. Germline V gives CDR1 LGHDT, CDR2 YNNKEL (reference sequence). V was trimmed by 4 bases and J by 10 bases, leaving 14 bases between them. Written as DNA, the CDR3 is TGTGCCAGCAGCCCAGGCTGGAAAATCGAGCAGTTCTTC. Protein: CASSPGWKIEQFF.

The chain carries TRBV2 and TRBJ2-5, with D perhaps matching TRBD1 or TRBD2 (5 bases each). There are 14 residues in the CDR3. V shed 5 bases and J shed 6 bases, with 16 bases lying between them. Germline assignment: CDR1 SNHLY and CDR2 FYNNEI. The chain's CDR3 is CASSKLQEVKTQYF. In DNA form, the CDR3 reads TGTGCCAGCAGTAAATTACAGGAGGTCAAGACCCAGTACTTC.

The chain carries TRBV30 and TRBJ2-7; D is uncertain. This CDR3 comprises 12 residues. Germline V gives CDR1 GTSNPN, CDR2 SVGIG (reference sequence). With 3 bases removed from V and 4 bases from J, the gap between germline ends came to 10 bases. The CDR3 spells CAWSSSAYEQYF. Here the CDR3 DNA reads TGTGCCTGGAGCAGTTCTGCGTACGAGCAGTACTTC.

V usage is TRBV18 and J usage is TRBJ1-5; no clear D. This CDR3 has 13 residues. V shed 3 bases and J shed 0 bases, with 3 bases lying between them. CDR1 and CDR2 (germline): KGHSH, LQKENI. CDR3 amino acids: CASSPDSNQPQHF. The CDR3 DNA sequence: TGTGCCAGCTCACCGGATAGCAATCAGCCCCAGCATTTT.

This chain connects TRBV6-5 to TRBJ1-2, with 8 positions matching TRBD1. The trim removed 2 bases at V and 4 bases at J, leaving 6 bases unmatched. Germline CDR1 MNHEY, CDR2 SVGAGI. This CDR3 contains 15 residues. CDR3 in amino acids: CASSYPGQGSYGYTF. CDR3 bases: TGTGCCAGCAGTTACCCCGGACAGGGCAGCTATGGCTACACCTTC.

The V call is TRBV9, the J call TRBJ2-1, with 9 positions matching TRBD1. V lost 0 bases, J lost 6 bases, and 7 bases stayed unmatched. The CDR3 totals 16 residues. Germline CDR1 is SGDLS and CDR2 is YYNGEE. CDR3 residues: CASSVASQGASNEQFF. DNA for the CDR3: TGTGCCAGCAGCGTAGCCTCACAGGGGGCATCCAATGAGCAGTTCTTC. Supplemented by reference TRBV9 and TRBJ2-1, the full variable domain reads DSGVTQTPKHLITATGQRVTLRCSPRSGDLSVYWYQQSLDQGLQFLIQYYNGEERAKGNILERFSAQQFPDLHSELNLSSLELGDSALYFCASSVASQGASNEQFFGPGTRLTVL.

This sequence joins TRBV5-8 and TRBJ1-1, with a weak D call TRBD1 (6 bases). V was clipped by 5 bases and J by 3 bases, with 14 bases between them. The CDR3 covers 14 residues. In germline, CDR1 is SGHTS, CDR2 YDEGEE. For the CDR3, the DNA is TGTGCCAGCAGGTTACAGGGTTTGGACACTGAAGCTTTCTTT. Its protein product is CASRLQGLDTEAFF.

The rearrangement joins TRBV11-2 to TRBJ2-1, with a tentative D call TRBD2 (6 bases). Germline assignment: CDR1 SGHAT and CDR2 FQNNGV. V was shortened by 5 bases and J by 4 bases, with 18 bases between the two germline ends. This CDR3 has 16 residues. The CDR3 DNA reads TGTGCCAGCAGCACAGGTGTAGGACTAACTTACAATGAGCAGTTCTTC. It codes for CASSTGVGLTYNEQFF.